This T cell receptor (beta chain) was recorded in a study of shared clonotypes between healthy human individuals. Study information: Donors had three CD4 naive, three CD4 memory, two CD8 naive and one CD8 memory plate apiece.

Trimming left V 3 bases short and J 6 bases short, with 9 bases between. The CDR3 is 13 amino acids. Germline V gene sequence: CDR1 LNHDA, CDR2 SQIVND (reference sequence). On this clone itself: No antigen is known for it.

In the naive CD8 group, cells lacked CD45RO and were positively selected for CCR7, so terminally differentiated effector memory CD45RA+ cells were left out. Study-level results: Enrolling few donors narrowed the genetic and exposure-history diversity that was represented.

Approximately 220 ng DNA, 30,000 or so T cell genomes, went into each sorted-subset replicate PCR. TCRdb's table, derived via immunoSEQ multiplex PCR, lists solely in-frame clones and lacks some. The table lists about 2.1 million clones, roughly 95% of them singletons. Sequencing was done on a sample of naive CD8+ T cells from PBMCs. This clonotype was sampled from a young man in good health. Some clones in this sample may be carry-over from other donors' samples. V usage is TRBV19 and J usage is TRBJ2-1, with D possibly being TRBD2 (6 bases). CDR3 nucleotides: TGTGCCAGTAGTATGGCGGGGATCAATGAGCAGTTCTTC. It specifies CASSMAGINEQFF.